This T cell receptor beta chain was obtained from a study of cytomegalovirus exposure and HLA in healthy donors. Study summary: In terms of ancestry, the Caucasian-associated cluster contained 81% of the approximately 400 genotyped donors.

The germline CDR1 and CDR2 sequences are GTSNPN and SVGIG (reference sequence). The V gene lost 1 base and the J gene lost 6 bases, with 9 bases spanning the gap. The CDR3 runs to 13 residues. The PCR contained 60 Vbeta and 13 Jbeta primers. Libraries were prepared by immunoSEQ multiplex PCR; TCRdb keeps only in-frame clonotypes and omits some of them. Here the sample spans about 130,000 clones, roughly 79% being singletons. The clonotype comes from a young man in good health and CMV-seronegative. J is TRBJ2-2 and V is TRBV30; D is uncertain. The specimen was PBMCs. This chain's CDR3 is CAWSAPPAGELFF. For the CDR3, the DNA is TGTGCCTGGAGTGCCCCCCCGGCCGGGGAGCTGTTTTTT.